The clone carrying this T cell receptor beta chain was counted a few times. As yet, its antigen is unknown. This entry comes from a study of early T cells in non-severe SARS-CoV-2 infection. Looking at the study overall: Sequenced material consisted of bulk RNA (from unsorted whole blood), and chains were unpaired.

Individual cDNA molecules received unique molecular identifiers. A single record per CDR3 protein comes from TCRdb applying MiXCR to the 5' RACE reads. The table includes 20,000 to 25,000 distinct CDR3 sequences, over 4% detected once. The V end was cut by 0 bases, the J end by 5 bases, with 13 bases between. The CDR3 sequence is 16 residues long. The germline V gene has CDR1 MNHEY and CDR2 SVGEGT. Whole-study results and caveats: Anti-spike CD8 specificities were favored by VDJdb matching, whose results missed private and CD4 specificities.

The sequenced sample was whole blood. This TCR was sampled from an adult who was a healthcare worker with PCR-confirmed SARS-CoV-2 infection or an uninfected control (not recorded which). This rearrangement joins TRBV6-2 or TRBV6-3 to TRBJ2-2; no reliable D call. The CDR3 here is CASSYSMRRPTGELFF. CDR3 nucleotide sequence: TGTGCCAGCAGTTACTCTATGAGGCGTCCGACCGGGGAGCTGTTTTTT.